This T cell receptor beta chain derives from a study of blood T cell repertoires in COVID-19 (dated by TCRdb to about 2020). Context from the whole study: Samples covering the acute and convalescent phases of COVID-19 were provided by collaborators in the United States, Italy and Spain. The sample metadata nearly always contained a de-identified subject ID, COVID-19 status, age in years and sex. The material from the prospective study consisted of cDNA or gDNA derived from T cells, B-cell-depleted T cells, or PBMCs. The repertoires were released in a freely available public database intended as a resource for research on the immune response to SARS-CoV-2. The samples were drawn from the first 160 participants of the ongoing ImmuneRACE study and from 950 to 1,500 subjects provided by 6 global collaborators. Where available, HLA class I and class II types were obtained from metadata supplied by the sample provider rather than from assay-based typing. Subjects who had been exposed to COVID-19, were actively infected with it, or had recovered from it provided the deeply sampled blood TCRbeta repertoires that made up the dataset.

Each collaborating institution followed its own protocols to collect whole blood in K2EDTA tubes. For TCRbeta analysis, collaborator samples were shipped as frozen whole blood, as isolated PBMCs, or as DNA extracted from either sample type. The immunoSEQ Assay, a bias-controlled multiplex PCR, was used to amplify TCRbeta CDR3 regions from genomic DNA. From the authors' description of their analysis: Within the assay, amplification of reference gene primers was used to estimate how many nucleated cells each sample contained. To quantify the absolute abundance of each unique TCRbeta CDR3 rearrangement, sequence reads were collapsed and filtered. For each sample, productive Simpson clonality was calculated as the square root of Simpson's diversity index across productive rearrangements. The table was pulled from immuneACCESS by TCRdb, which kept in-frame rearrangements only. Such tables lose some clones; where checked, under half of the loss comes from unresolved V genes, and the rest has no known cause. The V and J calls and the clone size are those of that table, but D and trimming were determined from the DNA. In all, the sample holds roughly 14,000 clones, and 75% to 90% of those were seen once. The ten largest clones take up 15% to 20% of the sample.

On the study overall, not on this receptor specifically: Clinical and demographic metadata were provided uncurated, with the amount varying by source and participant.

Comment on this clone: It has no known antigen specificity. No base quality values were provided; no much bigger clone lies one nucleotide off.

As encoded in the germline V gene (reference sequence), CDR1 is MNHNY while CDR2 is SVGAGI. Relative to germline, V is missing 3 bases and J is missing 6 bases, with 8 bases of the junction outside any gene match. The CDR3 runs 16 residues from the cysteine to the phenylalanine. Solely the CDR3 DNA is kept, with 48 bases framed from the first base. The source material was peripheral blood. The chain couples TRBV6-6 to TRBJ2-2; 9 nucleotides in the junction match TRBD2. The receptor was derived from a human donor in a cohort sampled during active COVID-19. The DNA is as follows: TGTGCCAGCAGTTATAGGCTAGCGGGGAAAGCCGGGGAGCTGTTTTTT. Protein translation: CASSYRLAGKAGELFF.